This T cell receptor (beta chain) appears in the sequencing data of a study of T cells after yellow fever vaccination. Study in general: Libraries from low-cell-number fractions were prepared with the SMART-Seq v4 Ultra Low Input RNA kit.

TCRdb re-analysed the 5' RACE reads in MiXCR, keeping a single row per CDR3 protein. The sample shows some 290,000 distinct CDR3 sequences, about 10% of them seen only once. This clonotype turned up a few times. This CDR3 has 14 amino acids. CDR1 and CDR2 (germline): SGHTA, FQGNSA. V lost 5 bases to trimming and J lost 3 bases; unmatched junction nucleotides: 4. Sequenced material: CD4+ T cells sorted from PBMCs, taken 45 days after the yellow fever booster vaccination. This receptor was obtained from a man younger than 35 who received the YFV17D yellow fever vaccine. The gene calls are TRBV7-2 and TRBJ2-7, with 10 bases lining up with TRBD1. CDR3 in amino acids: CASSEDRGLYEQYF. CDR3 DNA sequence: TGTGCCAGCAGCGAAGACAGGGGGCTCTACGAGCAGTACTTC.